This T cell receptor beta chain was sequenced in a study of blood T cell repertoires in COVID-19. On the study more broadly: Sites across the United States, Italy and Spain contributed samples from acute and convalescent COVID-19.

Allocation to cohorts depended on clinical history reported by the participants. Exposed study participants had met a COVID-19 case within 2 weeks before entry. The germline V gene has CDR1 SQVTM and CDR2 ANQGSEA. Trimming pared 0 bases from V and 1 base from J, leaving 9 bases between. The CDR3 runs to 14 residues. The protocol was immunoSEQ multiplex PCR, while the TCRdb copy is restricted to in-frame clones and leaves out a portion. Of some 200,000 clones in the sample, about 80% were seen once. The TCR originated in a woman aged 45-59 years who had been exposed to COVID-19. The rearrangement links TRBV29-1 to TRBJ1-1; D remains unclear. Specimen: PBMCs or T cells enriched from blood (not recorded which). CDR3: CSVEEQISNTEAFF. The CDR3 nucleotides read TGCAGCGTTGAAGAGCAGATTTCGAACACTGAAGCTTTCTTT.